This TCR beta chain is from a study of T cells expressing NK-cell markers (TCRdb year 2020). Regarding the research as a whole: Three sorted T-cell subsets (CD3+CD56+NKG2C+, CD3+CD56+NKG2C- and CD3+CD56-NKG2C+) from about 8 donors had their TCR beta-chain repertoires profiled. Randomly selected healthy volunteers, three men and five women, were used as the eight sequenced donors. The libraries were sequenced on Illumina HiSeq 2000/2500, MiSeq or NextSeq, producing 2 x 150 bp reads. Seven of the eight sequenced donors were HCMV-seropositive and one was HCMV-seronegative.

Study-wide findings and limitations: It remained unclear whether the expanded NKG2C-expressing T cell clones were specific for HCMV antigens. In a handful of donors, the dominant CD3+CD56+NKG2C+ clonotypes were among the top 10 CD8+ clonotypes and accounted for about 1.0-7.5% of CD8+ T cells. Those dominant clonotypes were again the most abundant among CD3+CD56-NKG2C+ cells in a few donors, at roughly 25-65%.

The germline V gene sets CDR1 to SGHDT and CDR2 to YYEEEE. The cysteine opens and the phenylalanine closes a CDR3 of 15 amino acids. No nucleotide data were recorded. Concerning this clonotype itself: There is no known antigen for this receptor.

HCMV-specific IgG was detected in serum with a commercial ELISA kit to determine HCMV serostatus. Peripheral blood mononuclear cells were isolated from blood by Ficoll density gradient centrifugation. The reads were generated on an Illumina HiSeq 2000. 5'RACE template switching, by which a universal primer site and unique molecular identifiers were added, was used to make TCR beta cDNA libraries. cDNA synthesis was primed from the TCR beta constant segment and was followed by two successive PCR amplification steps. On the study's bioinformatics: MIGEC was used to demultiplex reads and group reads by UMI, and MiTCR was used to assemble and quantify clonotypes. Only TCR cDNA sequences supported by at least two reads were kept to exclude erroneous sequences. Downstream repertoire analysis used the tcR package, and clonotypes were matched across fractions by CDR3 nucleotide sequence plus V segment. Antigen specificity was annotated against VDJdb with VDJmatch, allowing one amino acid substitution in CDR3. Each CDR3 protein sequence appears as one entry after TCRdb reprocessed the reads, and no DNA is included. The authors' filters were not applied to this entry. The record for this sample contains 500,000 or so distinct CDR3 sequences. The ten most abundant clones make up 3% to 4.5% of the sample.

This clonotype was obtained from a man between 18 and 35 years old in good health. Donor details come from another sample of the same person, matched by shared clones. Input material: blood T cells: a sorted CD56 or NKG2C T cell subset, CD4+ or CD8+ T cells, or bulk PBMC T cells (not recorded which). The chain couples TRBV5-6 to TRBJ2-3; there is no DNA to check the TCRdb D call of TRBD2. The CDR3 has the sequence CASSFGLAGSDTQYF.